One and the same sample provided the 20 T cell receptor beta chains below, sequenced in a study of blood T cells in healthy people across ages. A second PCR of about 6 to 11 cycles used a sample-barcoded 5' primer and a J-beta primer mix. Using its own MiXCR run on the 5' RACE reads, TCRdb lists one record per CDR3 protein. The profile shows roughly 1,100,000 distinct CDR3 sequences, almost 25% of them singletons. This sample also appeared in a second study, on T cells of mothers and their children.

Sequenced input: blood. These receptors all stem from a girl aged 2 to 10 in good health.

This clonotype was detected a few times. The rearrangement uses TRBV3-1 and TRBJ1-2; D possibly corresponds to TRBD1 (6 bases). V lost 4 bases and J lost 3, with 12 bases in between. CDR3 length: 14 amino acids. Germline V gene sequence: CDR1 LGHDT, CDR2 YNNKEL (reference sequence). For the CDR3, the DNA is TGTGCCAGCAGCCGAGGACAGACCTACTATGGCTACACCTTC. Protein product: CASSRGQTYYGYTF.

The chain has TRBV7-2 and TRBJ2-5, with D perhaps being TRBD1 or TRBD2 (5 bases each). From germline, CDR1 is SGHTA and CDR2 FQGNSA. This CDR3 has 14 amino acids. Trimming left V 5 bases short and J 2 bases short, with 12 bases between. The CDR3 here is CASSGGRIQETQYF. The CDR3 DNA reads TGTGCCAGCAGCGGGGGACGGATTCAAGAGACCCAGTACTTC. The full variable domain, in which reference TRBV7-2 and TRBJ2-5 provide the parts outside the CDR3, is GAGVSQSPSNKVTEKGKDVELRCDPISGHTALYWYRQSLGQGLEFLIYFQGNSAPDKSGLPSDRFSAERTGGSVSTLTIQRTQQEDSAVYLCASSGGRIQETQYFGPGTRLLVL.

This clonotype occurred a few times. The gene calls are TRBV29-1 and TRBJ2-7; 10 bases align to TRBD2. Germline-derived CDR1 and CDR2 are SQVTM and ANQGSEA. This CDR3 is built from 15 residues. With 6 bases clipped from V and 5 bases from J, the junction kept 13 bases outside the gene matches. The CDR3 bases are TGCAGCGTCCGCGCCCTGCTAGCGGGAGATCACGAGCAGTACTTC. It codes for CSVRALLAGDHEQYF.

This clonotype has a handful of counts. The chain is built from TRBV4-1 and TRBJ2-5, with D perhaps TRBD1 or TRBD2 (6 bases each). CDR1 and CDR2 (germline): MGHRA, YSYEKL. The CDR3 has 14 amino acids. In DNA, the CDR3 is TGCGGCGGCAGCCAAGATCCGGGGGCGAGATCCCAGTACTTC. It translates to CGGSQDPGARSQYF.

This clonotype has only a few counts. The gene calls are TRBV5-1 and TRBJ2-7; TRBD2 matches at 13 bases. Germline CDR1 SGHRS, CDR2 YFSETQ. The CDR3 length is 16 residues. The trim removed 7 bases at V and 5 bases at J, leaving 12 bases unmatched. In DNA form, the CDR3 reads TGCGCCAGCCATATCGGACTAGCGGGAGCGGGAGACGAGCAGTACTTC. This codes for CASHIGLAGAGDEQYF.

This clonotype was observed a few times. The chain combines TRBV25-1 with TRBJ2-5, with a weak D call TRBD2 (6 bases). Germline CDR1 MGHDK, CDR2 SYGVNS. The germline V and J ends were trimmed by 3 bases and 5 bases, with 10 bases remaining between them. The CDR3 spans 13 residues. DNA for the CDR3: TGTGCCAGCAGTGATTCAGGGAGGGAGACCCAGTACTTC. Translating it yields CASSDSGRETQYF.

This clonotype appeared a few times. V gene TRBV29-1 combines with J gene TRBJ2-5; weak D call: TRBD2 (6 bases). Trimming removed 4 bases from V and 4 bases from J, with 10 bases in between. Germline assignment: CDR1 SQVTM and CDR2 ANQGSEA. CDR3 length: 12 residues. The CDR3 DNA sequence: TGCAGCGTTGCGGGGGTGGGAGAGACCCAGTACTTC. Its translation: CSVAGVGETQYF.

This chain joins TRBV14 and TRBJ2-1, with TRBD2 matching 8 bases. V lost 0 bases and J lost 15; bases outside the gene matches: 10. Per germline, CDR1 SGHDN and CDR2 FVKESK. The CDR3 sequence is 14 residues long. The DNA of the CDR3 is TGTGCCAGCAGCCAAGAGGCTGGGACTAGTATTCCGTTCTTC. Protein sequence: CASSQEAGTSIPFF.

This clonotype was detected only once. The gene calls are TRBV5-1 and TRBJ2-1; a possible D gene is TRBD1 (6 bases). V lost 2 bases, J lost 1 base, and 16 bases lay in between. Germline V gives CDR1 SGHRS, CDR2 YFSETQ. There are 17 residues in the CDR3. The CDR3 is CASSFPRVGTSYNEQFF. The CDR3 coding sequence is TGCGCCAGCAGCTTCCCCAGGGTTGGGACATCCTACAATGAGCAGTTCTTC.

This clonotype has only a few counts. The rearrangement links TRBV7-9 to TRBJ1-2, with D maybe TRBD1 (5 bases). Germline lookup yields CDR1 SEHNR and CDR2 FQNEAQ (reference sequence). The CDR3 extends over 16 amino acids. With 5 bases removed from V and 4 bases from J, the gap between germline ends came to 20 bases. CDR3 in amino acids: CASSPGLHLPSYGYTF. For the CDR3, the DNA is TGTGCCAGCAGCCCGGGACTACACCTACCGTCCTATGGCTACACCTTC.

This clonotype was seen many times. The J gene is TRBJ1-1, the V gene TRBV6-1; TRBD1 aligns across 10 bases. V lost 3 bases and J lost 7; bases outside the gene matches: 5. CDR3 length: 14 amino acids. CDR1 is MNHNS and CDR2 is SASEGT in the germline V gene. The CDR3 protein is CASSETGGWVEAFF. As DNA, the CDR3 is TGTGCCAGCAGTGAGACAGGGGGCTGGGTTGAAGCTTTCTTT.

There are a few counts of this clonotype. J is TRBJ1-5 and V is TRBV2; D not certain. The germline V and J ends were trimmed by 3 bases and 0 bases, with 9 bases remaining between them. This CDR3 contains 15 residues. Germline lookup yields CDR1 SNHLY and CDR2 FYNNEI. The CDR3 nucleotides are TGTGCCAGCAGTGACAGGATTTATAGCAATCAGCCCCAGCATTTT. Its protein product is CASSDRIYSNQPQHF.

The CDR3 DNA sequence: TGCAGCGTTGAAAAACGGATGAACACTGAAGCTTTCTTT. As protein: CSVEKRMNTEAFF. The chain employs TRBV29-1 and TRBJ1-1; D is unresolved. From germline, CDR1 is SQVTM and CDR2 ANQGSEA. Trimming left V 2 bases short and J 0 bases short, with 7 bases between. The CDR3 contains 13 residues.

The V gene is TRBV6-1, the J gene TRBJ2-6; D ambiguous. CDR1 and CDR2 (germline): MNHNS, SASEGT. The CDR3 extends over 15 amino acids. V lost 4 bases and J 0 bases, leaving 7 bases between the germline ends. The CDR3 spells CASSGSNSGANVLTF. In DNA form, the CDR3 reads TGTGCCAGCAGTGGATCGAACTCTGGGGCCAACGTCCTGACTTTC.

V gene TRBV20-1 combines with J gene TRBJ1-1; D is perhaps TRBD1 (5 bases). Trimming stripped 1 base from V and 1 base from J, with 7 bases between. Per germline, CDR1 DFQATT and CDR2 SNEGSKA (reference sequence). CDR3 size: 13 residues. The CDR3 reads CSARVTGNTEAFF. In DNA form, the CDR3 reads TGCAGTGCTAGAGTAACAGGGAACACTGAAGCTTTCTTT.

Regarding this clonotype: An end of the junction does not agree with germline; a read error may underlie this. DNA for the CDR3: TGCGCCAGCAGCGACGACCGAGGTGTTCGGGCTTCCTTT. It encodes CASSDDRGVRASF. This chain connects TRBV5-1 to TRBJ1-1; no clear D. Germline-derived CDR1 and CDR2 are SGHRS and YFSETQ. The CDR3 runs 13 residues.

The chain joins TRBV4-3 to TRBJ2-3; 9 bases align to TRBD2. The ends lost 0 bases at V and 1 base at J; junction bases unmatched: 11. Germline CDR1 LGHNA, CDR2 YSLEER. The length of the CDR3 is 19 residues. The CDR3 sequence: CASSQDKPASGDGTDTQYF. The CDR3 DNA follows: TGCGCCAGCAGCCAAGATAAACCGGCTAGCGGGGACGGCACAGATACGCAGTATTTT.

V and J are TRBV7-2 and TRBJ2-1; TRBD1 or TRBD2 may be the D gene (5 bases each). This CDR3 contains 15 residues. V shed 4 bases and J shed 2 bases, with 12 bases lying between them. In germline, CDR1 is SGHTA, CDR2 FQGNSA. DNA for the CDR3: TGTGCCAGCAGCTCTTCGGGGCTAACCTACAATGAGCAGTTCTTC. This encodes CASSSSGLTYNEQFF.

This clonotype was seen a few times. The rearrangement joins TRBV13 to TRBJ2-7, with TRBD2 matching over 12 bases. CDR3 length equals 14 residues. J lost 5 bases, V lost 6 bases, and 5 bases had no gene match. The germline V gene has CDR1 PRHDT and CDR2 FYEKMQ (reference sequence). The CDR3 sequence: CASSRTSGIHEQYF. CDR3 DNA sequence: TGTGCCAGCAGTCGGACTAGCGGGATCCACGAGCAGTACTTC.

This clonotype was picked up a small number of times. The CDR3 DNA reads TGTGCCAGCAGCGTATACGGGGGGAATCAGCCCCAGCATTTT. It encodes CASSVYGGNQPQHF. The chain carries TRBV9 and TRBJ1-5; a weak D match, TRBD1 (5 bases). Per germline, CDR1 SGDLS and CDR2 YYNGEE. The CDR3 sequence is 14 residues long. V lost 1 base, J lost 4 bases, and 9 bases lay in between.